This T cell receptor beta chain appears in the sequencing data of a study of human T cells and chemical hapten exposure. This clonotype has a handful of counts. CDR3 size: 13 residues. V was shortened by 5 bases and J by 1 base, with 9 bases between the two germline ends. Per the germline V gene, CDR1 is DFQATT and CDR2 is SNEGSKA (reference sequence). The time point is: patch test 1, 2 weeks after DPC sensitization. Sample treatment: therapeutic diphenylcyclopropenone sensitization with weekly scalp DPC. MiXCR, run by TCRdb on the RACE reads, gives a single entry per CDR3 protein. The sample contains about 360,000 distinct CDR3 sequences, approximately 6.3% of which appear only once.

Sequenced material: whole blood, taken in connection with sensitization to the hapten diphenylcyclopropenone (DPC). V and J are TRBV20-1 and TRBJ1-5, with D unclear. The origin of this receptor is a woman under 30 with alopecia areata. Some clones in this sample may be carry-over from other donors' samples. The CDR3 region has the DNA TGCAGTGCTGGCTCCGGGAGCAATCAGCCCCAGCATTTT. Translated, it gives CSAGSGSNQPQHF.